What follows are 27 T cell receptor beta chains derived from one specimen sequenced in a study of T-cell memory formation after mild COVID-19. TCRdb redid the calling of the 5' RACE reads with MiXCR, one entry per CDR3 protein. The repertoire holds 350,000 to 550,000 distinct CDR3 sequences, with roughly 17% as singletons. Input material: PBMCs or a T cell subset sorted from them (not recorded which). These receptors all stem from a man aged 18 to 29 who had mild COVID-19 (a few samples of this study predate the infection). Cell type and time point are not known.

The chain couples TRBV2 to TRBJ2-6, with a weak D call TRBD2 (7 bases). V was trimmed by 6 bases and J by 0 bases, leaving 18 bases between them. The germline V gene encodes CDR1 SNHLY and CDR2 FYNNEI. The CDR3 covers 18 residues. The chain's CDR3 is CASSIGGGPNSGANVLTF. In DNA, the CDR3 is TGTGCCAGCAGCATTGGGGGGGGCCCGAACTCTGGGGCCAACGTCCTGACTTTC.

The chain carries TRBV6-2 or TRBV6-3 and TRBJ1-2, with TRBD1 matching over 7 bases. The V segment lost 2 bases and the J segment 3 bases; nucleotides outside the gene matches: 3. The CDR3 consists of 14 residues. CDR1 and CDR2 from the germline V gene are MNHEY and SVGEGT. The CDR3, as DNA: TGTGCCAGCAGTTACGCGGGACAGTACTATGGCTACACCTTC. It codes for CASSYAGQYYGYTF.

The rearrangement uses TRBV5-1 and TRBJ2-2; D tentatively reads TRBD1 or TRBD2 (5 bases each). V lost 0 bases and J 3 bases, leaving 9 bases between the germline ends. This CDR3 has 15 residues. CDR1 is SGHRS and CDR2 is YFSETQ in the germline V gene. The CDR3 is CASSLGDPDTGELFF. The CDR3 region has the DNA TGCGCCAGCAGCTTGGGGGACCCCGACACCGGGGAGCTGTTTTTT.

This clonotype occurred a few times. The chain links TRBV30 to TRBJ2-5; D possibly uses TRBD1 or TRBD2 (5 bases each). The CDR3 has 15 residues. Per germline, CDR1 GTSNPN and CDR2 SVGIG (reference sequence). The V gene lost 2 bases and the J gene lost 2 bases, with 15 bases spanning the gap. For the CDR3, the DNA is TGTGCCTGGAGTACCCAACCGGGACCTCAAGAGACCCAGTACTTC. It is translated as CAWSTQPGPQETQYF.

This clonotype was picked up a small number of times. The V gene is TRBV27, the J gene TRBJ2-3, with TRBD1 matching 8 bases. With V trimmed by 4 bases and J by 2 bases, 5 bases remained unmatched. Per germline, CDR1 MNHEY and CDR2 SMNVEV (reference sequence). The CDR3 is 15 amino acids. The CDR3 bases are TGTGCCAGCAGTTACGGGGACAGGTCCACAGATACGCAGTATTTT. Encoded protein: CASSYGDRSTDTQYF.

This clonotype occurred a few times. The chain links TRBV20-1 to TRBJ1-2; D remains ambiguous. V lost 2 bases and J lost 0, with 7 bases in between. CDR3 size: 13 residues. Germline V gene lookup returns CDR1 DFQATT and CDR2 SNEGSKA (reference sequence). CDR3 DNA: TGCAGTGCTAGAACAGCAGCTAACTATGGCTACACCTTC. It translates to CSARTAANYGYTF.

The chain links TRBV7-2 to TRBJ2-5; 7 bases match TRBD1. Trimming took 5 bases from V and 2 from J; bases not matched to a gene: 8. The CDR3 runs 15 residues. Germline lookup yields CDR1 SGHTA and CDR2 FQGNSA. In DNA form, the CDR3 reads TGTGCCAGCAGCCATGCGACAGGGTTTCAAGAGACCCAGTACTTC. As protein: CASSHATGFQETQYF. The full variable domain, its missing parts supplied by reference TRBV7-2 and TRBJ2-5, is GAGVSQSPSNKVTEKGKDVELRCDPISGHTALYWYRQSLGQGLEFLIYFQGNSAPDKSGLPSDRFSAERTGGSVSTLTIQRTQQEDSAVYLCASSHATGFQETQYFGPGTRLLVL.

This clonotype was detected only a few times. CDR3 nucleotide sequence: TGTGCCAGCAGCTTGCCAGGGACAGGGGGCACTGAAGCTTTCTTT. Translation: CASSLPGTGGTEAFF. The chain combines TRBV5-6 with TRBJ1-1; 11 nucleotides match TRBD1. J lost 4 bases, V lost 1 base, and 3 bases had no gene match. The CDR3 covers 15 residues. Germline V gives CDR1 SGHDT, CDR2 YYEEEE.

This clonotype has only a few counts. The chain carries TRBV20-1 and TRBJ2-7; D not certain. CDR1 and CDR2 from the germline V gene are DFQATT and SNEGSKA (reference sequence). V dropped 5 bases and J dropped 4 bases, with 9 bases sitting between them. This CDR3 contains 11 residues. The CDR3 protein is CSAPSRYEQYV. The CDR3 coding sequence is TGCAGTGCTCCATCGCGGTACGAGCAGTACGTC.

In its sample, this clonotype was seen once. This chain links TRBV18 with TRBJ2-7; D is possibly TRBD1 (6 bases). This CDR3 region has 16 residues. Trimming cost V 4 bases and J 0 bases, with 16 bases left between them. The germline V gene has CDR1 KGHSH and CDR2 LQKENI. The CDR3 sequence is CASSLTVGTFSYEQYV. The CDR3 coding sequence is TGTGCCAGCTCACTGACCGTTGGGACATTCTCCTACGAGCAGTACGTC.

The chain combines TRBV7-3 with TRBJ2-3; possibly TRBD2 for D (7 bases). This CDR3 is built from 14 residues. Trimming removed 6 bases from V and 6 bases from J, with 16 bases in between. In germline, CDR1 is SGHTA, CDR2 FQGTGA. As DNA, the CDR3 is TGTGCCAGCAGTGGGGGGGGGCCTAAGGATACGCAGTATTTT. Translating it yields CASSGGGPKDTQYF.

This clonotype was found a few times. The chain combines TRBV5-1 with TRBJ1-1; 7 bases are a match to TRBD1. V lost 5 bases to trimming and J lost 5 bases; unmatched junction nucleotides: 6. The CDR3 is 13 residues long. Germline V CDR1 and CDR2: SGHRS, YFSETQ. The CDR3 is CASRTGDRTEAFF. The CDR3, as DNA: TGCGCCAGCAGAACAGGGGACAGAACTGAAGCTTTCTTT.

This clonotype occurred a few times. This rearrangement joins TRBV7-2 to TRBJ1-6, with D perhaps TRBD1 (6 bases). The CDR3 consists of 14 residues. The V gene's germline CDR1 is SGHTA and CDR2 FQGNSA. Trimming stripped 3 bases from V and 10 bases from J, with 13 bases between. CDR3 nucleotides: TGTGCCAGCAGCTTTGCACAGGGCGGCTCACCCCTCCACTTT. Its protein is CASSFAQGGSPLHF.

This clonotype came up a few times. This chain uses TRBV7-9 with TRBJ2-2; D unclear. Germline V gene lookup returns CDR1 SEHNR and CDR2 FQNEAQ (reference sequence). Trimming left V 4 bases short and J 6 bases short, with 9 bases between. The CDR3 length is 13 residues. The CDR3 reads CASSSFSPGELFF. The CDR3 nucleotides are TGTGCCAGCAGCTCATTCAGCCCCGGGGAGCTGTTTTTT.

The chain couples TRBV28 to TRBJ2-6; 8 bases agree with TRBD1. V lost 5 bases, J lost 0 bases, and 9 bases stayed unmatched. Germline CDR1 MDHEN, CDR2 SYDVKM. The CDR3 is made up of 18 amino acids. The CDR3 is CASSPLGQAYSGANVLTF. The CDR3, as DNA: TGTGCCAGCAGTCCCCTGGGACAGGCTTACTCTGGGGCCAACGTCCTGACTTTC.

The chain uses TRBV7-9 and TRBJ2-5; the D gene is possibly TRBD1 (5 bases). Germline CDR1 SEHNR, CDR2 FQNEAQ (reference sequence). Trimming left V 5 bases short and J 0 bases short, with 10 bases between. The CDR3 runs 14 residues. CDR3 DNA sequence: TGTGCCAGCAGCCCGCCGACAGACCAAGAGACCCAGTACTTC. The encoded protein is CASSPPTDQETQYF.

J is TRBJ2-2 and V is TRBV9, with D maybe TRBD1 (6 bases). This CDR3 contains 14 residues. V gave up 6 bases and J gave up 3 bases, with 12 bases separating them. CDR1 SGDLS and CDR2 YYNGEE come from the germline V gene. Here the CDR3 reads CASKPGHYTGELFF. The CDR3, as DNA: TGTGCCAGCAAACCGGGACACTACACCGGGGAGCTGTTTTTT.

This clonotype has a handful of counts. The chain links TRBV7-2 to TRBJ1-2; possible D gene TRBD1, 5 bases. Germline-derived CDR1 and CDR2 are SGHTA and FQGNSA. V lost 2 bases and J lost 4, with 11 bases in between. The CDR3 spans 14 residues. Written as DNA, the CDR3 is TGTGCCAGCAGCTTATCAGAGGGACCCTATGGCTACACCTTC. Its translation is CASSLSEGPYGYTF.

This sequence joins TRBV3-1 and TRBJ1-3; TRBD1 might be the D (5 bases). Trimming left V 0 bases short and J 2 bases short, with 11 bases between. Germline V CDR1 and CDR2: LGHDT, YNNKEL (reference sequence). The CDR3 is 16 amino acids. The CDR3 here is CASSQERGGTGNTIYF. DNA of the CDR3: TGTGCCAGCAGCCAAGAAAGGGGTGGGACTGGAAACACCATATATTTT. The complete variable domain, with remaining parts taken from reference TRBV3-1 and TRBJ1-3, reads DTAVSQTPKYLVTQMGNDKSIKCEQNLGHDTMYWYKQDSKKFLKIMFSYNNKELIINETVPNRFSPKSPDKAHLNLHINSLELGDSAVYFCASSQERGGTGNTIYFGEGSWLTVV.

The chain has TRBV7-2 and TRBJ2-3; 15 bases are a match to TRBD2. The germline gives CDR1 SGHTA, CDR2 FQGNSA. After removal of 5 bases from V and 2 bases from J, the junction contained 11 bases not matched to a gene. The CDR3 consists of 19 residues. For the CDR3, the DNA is TGTGCCAGCAGCGGATGGGGACTAGCGGGGGGACCATTCACAGATACGCAGTATTTT. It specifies CASSGWGLAGGPFTDTQYF.

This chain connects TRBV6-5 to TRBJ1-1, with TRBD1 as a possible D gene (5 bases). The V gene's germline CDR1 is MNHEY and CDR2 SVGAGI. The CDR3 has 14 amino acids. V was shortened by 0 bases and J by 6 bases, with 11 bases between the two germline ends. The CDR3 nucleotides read TGTGCCAGCAGTTACTCGGGGGTTAATGCTGAAGCTTTCTTT. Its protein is CASSYSGVNAEAFF.

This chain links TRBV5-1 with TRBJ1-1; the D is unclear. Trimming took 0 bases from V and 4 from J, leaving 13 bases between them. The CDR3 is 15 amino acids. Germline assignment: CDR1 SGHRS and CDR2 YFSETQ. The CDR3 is CASSLVGAYSTEAFF. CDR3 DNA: TGCGCCAGCAGCTTGGTGGGCGCGTATTCCACTGAAGCTTTCTTT.

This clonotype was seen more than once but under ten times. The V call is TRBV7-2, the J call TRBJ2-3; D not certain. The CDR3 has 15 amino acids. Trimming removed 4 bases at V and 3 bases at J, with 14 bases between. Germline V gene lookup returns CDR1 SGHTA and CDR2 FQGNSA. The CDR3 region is CASSSVGIGTDTQYF. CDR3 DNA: TGTGCCAGCAGCTCGGTGGGGATCGGAACAGATACGCAGTATTTT. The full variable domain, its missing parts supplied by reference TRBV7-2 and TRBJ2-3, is GAGVSQSPSNKVTEKGKDVELRCDPISGHTALYWYRQSLGQGLEFLIYFQGNSAPDKSGLPSDRFSAERTGGSVSTLTIQRTQQEDSAVYLCASSSVGIGTDTQYFGPGTRLTVL.

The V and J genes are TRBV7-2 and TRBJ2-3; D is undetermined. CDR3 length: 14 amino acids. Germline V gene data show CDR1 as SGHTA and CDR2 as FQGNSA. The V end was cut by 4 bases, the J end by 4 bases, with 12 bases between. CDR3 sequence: CASSSSAGPDTQYF. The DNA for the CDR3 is TGTGCCAGCAGCTCCTCTGCTGGTCCAGATACGCAGTATTTT.

As DNA, the CDR3 is TGTGCCAGCAGTTGGGCCGCGAACACTGAAGCTTTCTTT. It codes for CASSWAANTEAFF. The chain combines TRBV12-3 or TRBV12-4 with TRBJ1-1; no firm D call. V was shortened by 4 bases and J by 1 base, with 7 bases between the two germline ends. The CDR3 length is 13 residues.

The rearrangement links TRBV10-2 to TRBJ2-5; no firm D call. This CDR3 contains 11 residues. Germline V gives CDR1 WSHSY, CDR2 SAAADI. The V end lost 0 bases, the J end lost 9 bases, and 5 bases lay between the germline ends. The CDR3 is CASSESMAQYF. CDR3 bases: TGCGCCAGCAGTGAGTCAATGGCCCAGTACTTC.

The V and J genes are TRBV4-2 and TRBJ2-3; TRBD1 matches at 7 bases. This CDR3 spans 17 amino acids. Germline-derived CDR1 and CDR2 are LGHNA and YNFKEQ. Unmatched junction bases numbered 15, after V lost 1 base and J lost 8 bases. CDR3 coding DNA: TGTGCCAGCAGCCAAGCAGGCCAGACAGGGCAGTCCTCTACGCAGTATTTT. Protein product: CASSQAGQTGQSSTQYF.